This T cell receptor beta chain was captured in a study of cytomegalovirus exposure and HLA in healthy donors. Study-wide background: HLA-typed donors contributed about 85 million unique TCRs, which were held in an early data release. General study results and limits: Later work showed greater clonal expansion in HLA-associated TCR beta chains than in equally common others. A later examination showed that TCR association rates differed by HLA locus, with DRB1 most and HLA-C fewest.

PCR employed 60 Vbeta and 13 Jbeta primers. Sequenced by immunoSEQ multiplex PCR; TCRdb stores in-frame clones only, minus some. This sample carries around 150,000 clones, 68% of them seen once, and the ten largest clones take less than 3.5%. The length of the CDR3 is 14 residues. Per germline, CDR1 SGDLS and CDR2 YYNGEE. Trimming cost V 3 bases and J 3 bases; bases outside gene matches: 2. Regarding this clone: Its antigen is still unknown.

The V call is TRBV9, the J call TRBJ2-5; 10 bases agree with TRBD2. Sample: PBMCs. The sequence derives from a woman aged 35 to 49 in good health and CMV-seropositive. The CDR3 DNA is TGTGCCAGCAGCGCGGGACTAGCGAAAGAGACCCAGTACTTC. Protein product: CASSAGLAKETQYF.